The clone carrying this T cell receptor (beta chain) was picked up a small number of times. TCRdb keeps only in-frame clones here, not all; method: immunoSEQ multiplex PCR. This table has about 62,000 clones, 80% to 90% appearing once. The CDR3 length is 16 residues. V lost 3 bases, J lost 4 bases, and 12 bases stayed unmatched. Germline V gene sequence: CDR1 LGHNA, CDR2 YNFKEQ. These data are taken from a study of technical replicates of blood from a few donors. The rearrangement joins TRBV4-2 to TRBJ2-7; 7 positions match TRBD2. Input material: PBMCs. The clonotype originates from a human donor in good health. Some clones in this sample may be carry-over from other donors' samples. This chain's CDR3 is CASSQGTSAEGYEQYF. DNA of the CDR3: TGTGCCAGCAGCCAGGGTACTAGCGCCGAGGGGTACGAGCAGTACTTC.